This TCR beta chain was retrieved from a study of molecular identifiers for immune sequencing clone quantification (dated 2018 in TCRdb). Turning to the overall study: For a replicate experiment, RNA from around 20,000 or 100,000 naive CD8 T cells was divided into five aliquots, of which four were sequenced. This methods study benchmarked molecular-identifier clustering-based TCR repertoire sequencing (MIDCIRS) and TCR RNA copy counting, using CD8 T cells to do so.

Spanning cysteine to phenylalanine, the CDR3 consists of 14 amino acids. The CDR3 DNA has 42 bases and is translated from base 1. The junction shows trimming of 0 bases on V and 1 base on J, plus 7 bases between the germline ends. CDR1 SGDLS and CDR2 YYNGEE are derived from the germline V gene. Regarding this clonotype: There is no known antigen for this receptor. No base-level quality is on record; no much larger clone is a single base apart.

The method was PCR. TCRdb shows the sequencer as Illumina HiSeq 4000. Bulk TCR libraries were prepared as previously described, using TCR primers listed in Table S5. Total RNA was purified with the Qiagen AllPrep DNA/RNA kit. Reads from multiple sequencing runs of the same library were pooled before analysis. In the authors' own workflow: Only reads with exact TCR constant sequence were kept, trimmed to 150 nt, and grouped by their 12-nt molecular barcodes. Reads inside each barcode group were sub-clustered using a 15% Levenshtein threshold, and a quality-weighted consensus sequence was constructed for each RNA molecule. Non-functional sequences were discarded, and so were lower-count sequences lying one edit away from another sequence. Based on fitting two negative binomial distributions, any barcode sub-cluster with under 20% of the maximum read count was discarded. TCRdb reprocessed the public reads (quality trimming at Q25 with fastp, clone calling with MiXCR) and kept in-frame beta chains. Records with the same CDR3 protein are collapsed into one entry carrying the most frequent genes and DNA. Here the V and J calls rest on TCRdb's processing, not on the authors' analysis. This sample lists 460,000 or so distinct CDR3 sequences; roughly 23% were detected once. The top ten hold about 0.8% of the sample.

Libraries of naive CD8 T cells were built from approximately 20,000 to 1,000,000 sorted cells, with 10%, 30% or 50% of the purified RNA used. Naive CD8 T cells, defined as CD8+CD4-CCR7+CD45RA+, were FACS-sorted into RLT Plus buffer on a BD FACSAria II. To test detection sensitivity, Jurkat RNA equal to around 11 TCR copies was added to samples of about 20,000-1,000,000 naive CD8 T cells. CD8 T cells were enriched using RosetteSep CD8+ T Cell Enrichment Cocktail and Ficoll-Paque, and the enriched cells then underwent ACK red cell lysis. Study-wide conclusions, independent of this receptor: The naive libraries included spiked-in Jurkat TCR RNA (about ten copies' worth), and this Jurkat TCR RNA is not part of the donor repertoire. When barcode sub-clustering was omitted, TCR diversity was inflated by chimeric consensus sequences, with chimeras reaching as high as 47%. Identical TCR molecules sharing a barcode could cause highly expanded clone sizes to be underestimated. Modeling gave about 3.3 recovered TCR RNA copies per cell versus roughly 10 by digital PCR, implying approximately 30% capture efficiency. Spiked-in Jurkat TCR RNA equivalent to a single cell was reported to be detectable even among fewer than 1.2 million naive CD8 T cells. In CMV-specific effector cells, clones with more than 20 RNA copies contained over 98% of molecules, whereas in naive cells such clones contained under 1% of molecules.

This receptor was taken from a human donor in good health. Some libraries in this study had Jurkat cell RNA spiked in. The receptor chain draws on TRBV9 and TRBJ2-5, and the D gene may be TRBD2, 6 bases matching. Sequencing was performed on naive CD8+ T cells from blood, with Jurkat cell RNA spiked in. In the paper's terms, the cell subset or site label means: FACS-sorted CD8+CD4-CCR7+CD45RA+ naive T cells. The nucleotide sequence is TGTGCCAGCAGCGTAGCGACTAGCCAAGAGACCCAGTACTTC. Its protein reads: CASSVATSQETQYF.